Sequencing of this T cell receptor beta chain was carried out in a study of CXCR3-negative and CXCR3-positive naive CD8 T cells. A remark on this clonotype: As yet, its antigen is unknown.

This CDR3 has 17 amino acids. CDR1 is MDHEN and CDR2 is SYDVKM in the germline V gene. The sorter processed each CD8+ T cell subset in triplicate at roughly 280,000 cells apiece. Preparation of TRB cDNA libraries relied on 5' RACE carrying UMI labels. Reanalyzing the 5' RACE reads, TCRdb keeps one entry per CDR3 protein, without DNA. The sample's table shows approximately 89,000 distinct CDR3 sequences. Study-wide results and caveats: TRB CDR3s were more hydrophobic in CXCR3-positive than in CXCR3-negative naive cells. Cryopreserved cells showed partially decreased CXCR3 expression, and most assays used fresh PBMCs. Similar TRBV-TRBJ usage was seen in naive cells (both CXCR3-negative and CXCR3-positive), but memory cells differed.

The J gene is TRBJ1-6, the V gene TRBV28; TCRdb indicates TRBD1, and absent DNA this call remains unverified. The receptor was derived from a human donor in good health. Some clones in this sample may be carry-over from other donors' samples. The sequencing input was naive CXCR3+ CD8+ T cells from blood. Subset here: CD45RO-CCR7+CD27+CD95- naive CD8+ T cells expressing CXCR3 (TNR3+). CDR3 region: CASSLSPGRWKGSPLHF.